This T cell receptor (beta chain) was identified in a study of CD8 T cells in Susac syndrome. Regarding the study as a whole: Individuals included in the TCR sequencing and HLA analysis were acknowledged by the study to be relatively few in number. No clonal expansion appeared among CD4+ T cells in Susac patients.

This clonotype was counted a single time. Its antigen is currently unknown. From blood CD8+ and CD4+ T cells, the TCR beta chain was sequenced. The V gene's germline CDR1 is KGHSH and CDR2 LQKENI. This CDR3 spans 17 amino acids. Trimming shortened V by 4 bases and J by 1 base, and 17 bases separated the two germline ends. The RNA input was roughly 0.45 to 1 ug, and it was reverse transcribed with random hexamers. Across 54 Vbeta and 13 Jbeta, TCR beta CDR3 was amplified with immunoSEQ multiplex PCR. One entry per CDR3 protein results from TCRdb running MiXCR on the immunoSEQ multiplex PCR reads. Of some 170,000 distinct CDR3 sequences in the sample, over 90% were seen once.

The TCR was taken from a human donor with Susac syndrome. Sequenced input: CD4+ T cells from PBMCs. This chain uses TRBV18 with TRBJ1-5, with D possibly TRBD1 on 6 matching bases. CDR3 sequence reads: CASSLGPSGASNQPQHF. The CDR3 DNA follows: TGTGCCAGCTCACTGGGGCCCTCAGGGGCAAGCAATCAGCCCCAGCATTTT.